The entry below describes one T cell receptor beta chain. Its antigen is as yet unknown. V was shortened by 6 bases and J by 5 bases, with 19 bases between the two germline ends. CDR1 and CDR2 from the germline V gene are ENHRY and SYGVKD. The CDR3 is made up of 15 amino acids. Sequencing was performed with immunoSEQ multiplex PCR; in TCRdb, only in-frame clones are kept and a portion is missing. This table has roughly 220,000 clones, about four fifths appearing once. The entry originates in a study of cytotoxic CD8 clonotypes in ibrutinib-treated CLL. Study at large: There were about 11 relapsed/refractory patients and around 15 treatment-naive patients, and under 18 were IGHV unmutated.

Study-wide results and limits: Patients had baseline clonality above age-matched healthy donors, and this clonality moved with circulating CD8+ T-cell counts. Private clonotypes, not public ones, expanded at ibrutinib response.

This material consisted of PBMCs, taken after 12 months of ibrutinib treatment. The sequence derives from a human donor with chronic lymphocytic leukemia. The chain combines TRBV10-3 with TRBJ1-2, with a tentative D call TRBD1 (5 bases). The CDR3 loop reads CAISPLGTDDYGYTF. DNA for the CDR3: TGTGCCATCAGCCCCTTAGGGACTGACGATTATGGCTACACCTTC.